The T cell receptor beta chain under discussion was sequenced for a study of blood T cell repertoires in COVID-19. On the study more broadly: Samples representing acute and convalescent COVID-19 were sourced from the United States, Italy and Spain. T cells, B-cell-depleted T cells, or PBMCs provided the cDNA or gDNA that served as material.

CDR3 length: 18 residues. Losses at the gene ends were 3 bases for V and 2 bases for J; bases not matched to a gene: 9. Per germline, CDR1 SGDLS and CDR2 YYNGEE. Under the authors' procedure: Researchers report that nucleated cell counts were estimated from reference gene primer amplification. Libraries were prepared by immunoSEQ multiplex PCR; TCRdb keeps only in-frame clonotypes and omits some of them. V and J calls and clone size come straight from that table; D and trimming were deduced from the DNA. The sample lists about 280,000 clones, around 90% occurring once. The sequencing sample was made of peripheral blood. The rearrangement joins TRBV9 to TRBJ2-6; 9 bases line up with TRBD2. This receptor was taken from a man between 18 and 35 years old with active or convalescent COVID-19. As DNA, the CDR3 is TGTGCCAGCAGCGCCGCTTGGGCGGGGGGGCCTGGGGCCAACGTCCTGACTTTC. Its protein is CASSAAWAGGPGANVLTF.